These 32 T cell receptor beta chains were sequenced from one sample in a study of regulatory T cells in long-lasting Graves disease. Researchers made TCR beta libraries by using iRepertoire HTBI primers and running Arm-PCR on CDR3 regions. From the multiplex PCR reads, TCRdb called clonotypes with MiXCR, one entry per CDR3 protein. The sample lists more than 650,000 distinct CDR3 sequences; approximately 29% were seen once. Time point noted: persistent/refractory GD, antithyroid drugs over 5 years with positive TRAb. The TCR library used RNA extracted from PBMCs. This specimen consisted of peripheral blood mononuclear cells (PBMCs), obtained when the disease was refractory, from a patient treated with antithyroid drugs. Receptor source: a female donor with Graves disease.

The rearrangement joins TRBV14 to TRBJ2-5; no firm D call. The germline V gene has CDR1 SGHDN and CDR2 FVKESK. Trimming left V 1 base short and J 4 bases short, with 25 bases between. This CDR3 contains 19 residues. The CDR3 is CASSQGAWLDGEKGETQYF. The CDR3 DNA follows: TGTGCCAGCAGCCAAGGCGCCTGGTTGGATGGGGAAAAAGGAGAGACCCAGTACTTC.

This chain uses TRBV12-3 or TRBV12-4 with TRBJ2-5, with D unclear. This CDR3 spans 14 amino acids. V was trimmed by 3 bases and J by 2 bases, leaving 10 bases between them. CDR3 residues: CASSFGQEQETQYF. For the CDR3, the DNA is TGTGCCAGCAGTTTTGGGCAGGAGCAAGAGACCCAGTACTTC.

This clonotype has a count of ten or more. J is TRBJ2-5 and V is TRBV12-3 or TRBV12-4; perhaps TRBD1 as D (6 bases). V gave up 8 bases and J gave up 4 bases, with 8 bases separating them. This CDR3 spans 11 amino acids. The CDR3 bases are TGTGCCAGCCAAGGGGGAGAGACCCAGTACTTC. It encodes CASQGGETQYF.

This clonotype has a count of ten or more. DNA of the CDR3: TGCGCCAGCAGTGGGGAGACGGACAGTTCCAGGGATGGCTACACCTTC. Translation: CASSGETDSSRDGYTF. The V call is TRBV10-1, the J call TRBJ1-2; TRBD1 is a possible D gene (6 bases). Trimming took off 4 bases at V and 6 bases at J, with 21 bases between the two ends. CDR1 and CDR2 from the germline V gene are WNHNN and SYGVQD (reference sequence). CDR3 length: 16 residues.

This clonotype has a handful of counts. This rearrangement joins TRBV9 to TRBJ1-6; D is unresolved. CDR3 length equals 15 residues. Deletions cut 4 bases from V and 8 bases from J, with 16 bases between. The germline V gene has CDR1 SGDLS and CDR2 YYNGEE. This chain's CDR3 is CASSPHSVVDSPLHF. For the CDR3, the DNA is TGTGCCAGCAGCCCACATAGCGTAGTGGATTCACCCCTCCACTTT.

This clonotype was detected a few times. This rearrangement joins TRBV11-2 to TRBJ2-4; a weak D match, TRBD2 (6 bases). V was clipped by 4 bases and J by 8 bases, with 18 bases between them. The germline V gene encodes CDR1 SGHAT and CDR2 FQNNGV. The CDR3 has 15 amino acids. As DNA, the CDR3 is TGTGCCAGCAGCTCCCTGGGTGGAGGGAGAGACATTCAGTACTTC. Its protein product is CASSSLGGGRDIQYF. Looking up the rest from reference TRBV11-2 and TRBJ2-4 gives the full variable domain: EAGVAQSPRYKIIEKRQSVAFWCNPISGHATLYWYQQILGQGPKLLIQFQNNGVVDDSQLPKDRFSAERLKGVDSTLKIQPAKLEDSAVYLCASSSLGGGRDIQYFGAGTRLSVL.

J is TRBJ1-5 and V is TRBV28; D may be TRBD1 (5 bases). The V gene's germline CDR1 is MDHEN and CDR2 SYDVKM. Trimming cost V 5 bases and J 0 bases, with 20 bases left between them. This CDR3 is 18 amino acids long. CDR3 nucleotide sequence: TGTGCCAGCAGTCCCTTTGGGGGTGCTCAGTTTAGCAATCAGCCCCAGCATTTT. Its protein product is CASSPFGGAQFSNQPQHF.

Only a few counts were recorded for this clonotype. This chain's CDR3 is CASSADRGSYNEQFF. The CDR3 DNA is TGTGCCAGCAGTGCCGACAGGGGCTCCTACAATGAGCAGTTCTTC. The chain carries TRBV2 and TRBJ2-1; 8 positions match TRBD1. Looked up from germline, CDR1 is SNHLY and CDR2 is FYNNEI. Losses at the gene ends were 4 bases for V and 0 bases for J; bases not matched to a gene: 2. The CDR3 totals 15 residues.

V is TRBV9 and J is TRBJ1-2; TRBD1 is a possible D gene (5 bases). This CDR3 contains 15 residues. CDR1 is SGDLS, CDR2 YYNGEE, per germline. V shed 0 bases and J shed 4 bases, with 13 bases lying between them. The CDR3 loop is CASSVVGEGSYGYTF. DNA of the CDR3: TGTGCCAGCAGCGTAGTGGGGGAGGGGAGCTATGGCTACACCTTC.

This clonotype was picked up many times. The CDR3 protein is CASRFPGELFF. DNA for the CDR3: TGTGCCAGCAGATTCCCCGGGGAGCTGTTTTTT. The chain is built from TRBV6-1 and TRBJ2-2, with D unclear. Germline lookup yields CDR1 MNHNS and CDR2 SASEGT. CDR3 length: 11 amino acids. The V gene lost 6 bases and the J gene lost 6 bases, with 5 bases spanning the gap.

This clonotype was seen many times. The chain uses TRBV2 and TRBJ2-5; 8 nucleotides line up with TRBD1. J was trimmed by 5 bases and V by 4 bases; bases with no gene match: 9. Germline values: CDR1 SNHLY, CDR2 FYNNEI. There are 15 residues in the CDR3. CDR3 in amino acids: CASSVSDRASETQYF. The DNA of the CDR3 is TGTGCCAGCAGTGTCTCGGACAGGGCGTCGGAGACCCAGTACTTC.

The chain is built from TRBV5-6 and TRBJ1-1, with 9 bases aligning to TRBD1. The trim removed 0 bases at V and 11 bases at J, leaving 8 bases unmatched. Per the germline V gene, CDR1 is SGHDT and CDR2 is YYEEEE. This CDR3 comprises 14 residues. The CDR3 DNA follows: TGTGCCAGCAGCTTGGTTCACCGGGACAGGGAGGCTTTCTTT. Translation gives CASSLVHRDREAFF.

This clonotype was seen just once. The chain couples TRBV20-1 to TRBJ1-1; tentative D call: TRBD1 (5 bases). The CDR3 length is 17 residues. V was clipped by 1 base and J by 4 bases, with 22 bases between them. Germline V gives CDR1 DFQATT, CDR2 SNEGSKA (reference sequence). The chain's CDR3 is CSARAGDRISLGTEAFF. In DNA form, the CDR3 reads TGCAGTGCTAGAGCCGGGGACCGAATTTCCCTGGGCACTGAAGCTTTCTTT.

This clonotype came up a few times. This chain connects TRBV29-1 to TRBJ1-1, with a weak D call TRBD1 (5 bases). Trimming removed 7 bases from V and 5 bases from J, with 23 bases in between. Germline V gives CDR1 SQVTM, CDR2 ANQGSEA. The CDR3 loop spans 15 amino acids. The chain's CDR3 is CSGMRAGRRGTEAFF. DNA of the CDR3: TGCAGCGGAATGAGGGCAGGGAGGAGAGGGACTGAAGCTTTCTTT.

The chain couples TRBV20-1 to TRBJ2-4; tentatively, D is TRBD2 (5 bases). There are 19 residues in the CDR3. Germline loops: CDR1 DFQATT, CDR2 SNEGSKA (reference sequence). The V and J ends lost 6 bases and 0 bases respectively, with 27 bases between them. This CDR3 reads CSATNEGMGLSIAKNIQYF. DNA for the CDR3: TGCAGTGCAACAAATGAGGGAATGGGGTTATCGATAGCCAAAAACATTCAGTACTTC.

The chain has TRBV7-2 and TRBJ1-2, with 8 bases that match TRBD1. V gave up 1 base and J gave up 6 bases; unmatched junction bases: 7. Germline CDR1 reads SGHTA; CDR2 reads FQGNSA. The CDR3 contains 15 residues. The CDR3 is CASSLVVGQGNGYTF. The CDR3 DNA sequence: TGTGCCAGCAGCTTAGTTGTTGGACAGGGAAATGGCTACACCTTC.

The chain employs TRBV2 and TRBJ2-3, with 7 nucleotides matching TRBD1. V was clipped by 3 bases and J by 0 bases; unmatched bases: 3. The CDR3 contains 15 residues. The germline CDR1 and CDR2 sequences are SNHLY and FYNNEI. The CDR3 loop reads CASSDQGDSTDTQYF. The CDR3, as DNA: TGTGCCAGCAGTGATCAGGGGGACAGCACAGATACGCAGTATTTT.

In DNA, the CDR3 is TGCAGCGTGGAGACAGACCTACCCGAGCAGTACTTC. It is translated as CSVETDLPEQYF. The V and J genes are TRBV29-1 and TRBJ2-7; D might be TRBD1 (5 bases). The CDR3 loop spans 12 amino acids. V was cut by 6 bases and J by 6 bases, with 15 bases left in between. The V gene's germline CDR1 is SQVTM and CDR2 ANQGSEA.

The chain couples TRBV6-2 or TRBV6-3 to TRBJ1-1; possibly TRBD1 for D (6 bases). The V end lost 0 bases, the J end lost 1 base, and 9 bases lay between the germline ends. CDR3 size: 15 residues. CDR1 is MNHEY, CDR2 SVGEGT, per germline. CDR3 DNA sequence: TGTGCCAGCAGTTACTCGCAGGGGAGGAACACTGAAGCTTTCTTT. Protein: CASSYSQGRNTEAFF.

J is TRBJ2-1 and V is TRBV24-1; 9 bases align to TRBD2. CDR3 length: 15 amino acids. V was pared by 4 bases and J by 5 bases, with 5 bases of the junction left unmatched. From germline, CDR1 is KGHDR and CDR2 SFDVKD. The CDR3 coding sequence is TGTGCCACCAGTGACGATAGCGGGAGCCACAATGAGCAGTTCTTC. This translates into CATSDDSGSHNEQFF.

This chain joins TRBV20-1 and TRBJ1-2; D gene uncertain. The length of the CDR3 is 13 residues. Germline-derived CDR1 and CDR2 are DFQATT and SNEGSKA (reference sequence). The V end was cut by 3 bases, the J end by 3 bases, with 11 bases between. The CDR3 loop is CSASRLGDYGYTF. In DNA, the CDR3 is TGCAGTGCTAGTCGGCTTGGGGACTATGGCTACACCTTC.

This clonotype appeared a few times. CDR3 bases: TGCAGCGTGGATGATCGGGACAGAAACGAGCAGTACTTC. It codes for CSVDDRDRNEQYF. J is TRBJ2-7 and V is TRBV29-1, with TRBD1 matching 7 bases. Trimming cost V 6 bases and J 5 bases; bases outside gene matches: 10. Germline V gene lookup returns CDR1 SQVTM and CDR2 ANQGSEA. The CDR3 runs to 13 residues.

The genes are TRBV28 and TRBJ1-3; TRBD1 might be the D (5 bases). The CDR3 contains 14 residues. The ends were cut back, 5 bases at V and 3 bases at J, with 11 bases in the middle. Germline loops: CDR1 MDHEN, CDR2 SYDVKM. The CDR3 sequence is CASSARGFGNTIYF. The CDR3 DNA reads TGTGCCAGCAGTGCGAGGGGTTTTGGAAACACCATATATTTT.

This clonotype was detected ten times or more. V is TRBV6-5 and J is TRBJ1-2; D is uncertain. The V and J ends lost 2 bases and 2 bases respectively, with 3 bases between them. This CDR3 is built from 12 residues. Germline CDR1 and CDR2: MNHEY and SVGAGI. The CDR3 DNA reads TGTGCCAGCAGTTACGGGAACTATGGCTACACCTTC. As protein: CASSYGNYGYTF.

J is TRBJ1-5 and V is TRBV19; TRBD1 is a possible D gene (5 bases). The CDR3 spans 18 residues. Germline V CDR1 and CDR2: LNHDA, SQIVND (reference sequence). V lost 5 bases to trimming and J lost 1 base, with 21 bases between them. DNA for the CDR3: TGTGCCAGTAGTCTCCGCCGGGCAGGCGGGGGAAGCAATCAGCCCCAGCATTTT. Translated: CASSLRRAGGGSNQPQHF.

The chain is built from TRBV6-2 or TRBV6-3 and TRBJ1-6; maybe TRBD1 (5 bases). The CDR3 is 15 amino acids. Looked up from germline, CDR1 is MNHEY and CDR2 is SVGEGT. The germline V and J ends were trimmed by 3 bases and 6 bases, with 12 bases remaining between them. Here the CDR3 DNA reads TGTGCCAGCAGTTATACCGGGACCGGTAATTCACCCCTCCACTTT. It encodes CASSYTGTGNSPLHF.

The chain carries TRBV5-6 and TRBJ2-5; 7 bases align to TRBD2. The J call may not be correct, given that the DNA end is closer to TRBJ2-7. This CDR3 is 15 amino acids long. Germline assignment: CDR1 SGHDT and CDR2 YYEEEE. DNA of the CDR3: TGTGCCAGCAGTTTCCTAGCGGACGCGGCCTACGAGCAGTACTTC. It is translated as CASSFLADAAYEQYF.

This clonotype was observed at least ten times. V is TRBV2 and J is TRBJ2-7, with D maybe TRBD2 (6 bases). Germline loops: CDR1 SNHLY, CDR2 FYNNEI. Between the trimmed V and J ends, which lost 4 bases and 5 bases, there was a span of 9 bases. This CDR3 spans 12 amino acids. The CDR3 coding sequence is TGTGCCAGCAGTGCAGGGAGGAACGAGCAGTACTTC. It encodes CASSAGRNEQYF.

This clonotype was found a few times. This chain uses TRBV5-1 with TRBJ1-6, with 11 bases lining up with TRBD1. Trimming took 3 bases from V and 10 from J; bases not matched to a gene: 3. The CDR3 loop spans 14 amino acids. CDR1 is SGHRS, CDR2 YFSETQ, per germline. Here the CDR3 DNA reads TGCGCCAGCAGCTGGACAGGGGGCGACTCACCCCTCCACTTT. Residues: CASSWTGGDSPLHF. Variable domain in full (rest from reference TRBV5-1 and TRBJ1-6): KAGVTQTPRYLIKTRGQQVTLSCSPISGHRSVSWYQQTPGQGLQFLFEYFSETQRNKGNFPGRFSGRQFSNSRSEMNVSTLELGDSALYLCASSWTGGDSPLHFGNGTRLTVT.

Ten or more counts support this clonotype. V usage is TRBV6-1 and J usage is TRBJ2-2; D perhaps matches TRBD1 (6 bases). Germline V CDR1 and CDR2: MNHNS, SASEGT. The length of the CDR3 is 17 residues. V lost 5 bases and J lost 4, with 20 bases in between. CDR3 in amino acids: CASSPRGTGRSTGELFF. The CDR3 DNA reads TGTGCCAGCAGTCCCCGAGGTACAGGGAGAAGCACCGGGGAGCTGTTTTTT.

This clonotype was recorded once. The chain carries TRBV25-1 and TRBJ1-1; TRBD1 matches at 7 bases. Germline V lookup: CDR1 MGHDK, CDR2 SYGVNS. J lost 3 bases, V lost 3 bases, and 7 bases had no gene match. The CDR3 spans 15 residues. The CDR3 region is CASSEYRGGDTEAFF. The CDR3 DNA is TGTGCCAGCAGTGAGTACAGGGGCGGAGACACTGAAGCTTTCTTT.

The chain joins TRBV14 to TRBJ1-2; D is undetermined. The length of the CDR3 is 15 residues. Germline assignment: CDR1 SGHDN and CDR2 FVKESK. The ends were cut back, 4 bases at V and 8 bases at J, with 20 bases in the middle. In DNA, the CDR3 is TGTGCCAGCAGCCGTACCGAAATCCCTTTCGGGGGCTACACCTTC. Amino acid sequence: CASSRTEIPFGGYTF.